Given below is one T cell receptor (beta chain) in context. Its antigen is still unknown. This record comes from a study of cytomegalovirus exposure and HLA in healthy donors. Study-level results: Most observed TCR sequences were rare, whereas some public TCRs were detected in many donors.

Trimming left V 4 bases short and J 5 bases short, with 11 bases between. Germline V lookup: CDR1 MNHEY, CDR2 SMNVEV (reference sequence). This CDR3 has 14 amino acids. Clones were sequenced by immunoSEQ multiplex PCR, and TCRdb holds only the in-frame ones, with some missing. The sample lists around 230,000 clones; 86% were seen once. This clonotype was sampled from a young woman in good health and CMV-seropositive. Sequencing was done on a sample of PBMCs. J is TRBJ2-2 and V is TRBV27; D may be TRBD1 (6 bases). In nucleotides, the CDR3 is TGTGCCAGCAGTTCAGGGCAGGGGACCGGGGAGCTGTTTTTT. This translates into CASSSGQGTGELFF.